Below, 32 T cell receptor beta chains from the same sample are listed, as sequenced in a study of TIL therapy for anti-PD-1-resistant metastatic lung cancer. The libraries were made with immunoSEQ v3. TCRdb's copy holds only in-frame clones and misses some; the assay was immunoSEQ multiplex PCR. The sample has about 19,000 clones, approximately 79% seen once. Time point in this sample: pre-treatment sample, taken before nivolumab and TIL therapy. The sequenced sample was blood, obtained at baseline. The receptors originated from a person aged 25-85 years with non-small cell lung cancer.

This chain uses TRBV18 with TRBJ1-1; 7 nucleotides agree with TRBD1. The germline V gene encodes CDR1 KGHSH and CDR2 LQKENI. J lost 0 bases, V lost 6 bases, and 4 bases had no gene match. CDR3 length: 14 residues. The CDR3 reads CASSRGQLNTEAFF. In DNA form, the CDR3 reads TGTGCCAGCTCGAGGGGACAGTTGAACACTGAAGCTTTCTTT.

CDR3 sequence: CASSGLGGRNTEAFF. CDR3 DNA sequence: TGTGCCAGCTCAGGGCTTGGAGGTCGGAACACTGAAGCTTTCTTT. The chain combines TRBV18 with TRBJ1-1; D is unresolved. V lost 5 bases and J lost 1, with 14 bases in between. The CDR3 is made up of 15 amino acids. CDR1 KGHSH and CDR2 LQKENI come from the germline V gene.

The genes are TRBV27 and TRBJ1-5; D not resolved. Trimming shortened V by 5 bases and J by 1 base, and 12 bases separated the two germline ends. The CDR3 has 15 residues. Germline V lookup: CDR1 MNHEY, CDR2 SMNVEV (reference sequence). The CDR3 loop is CASSPFSGSNQPQHF. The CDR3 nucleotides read TGTGCCAGCAGTCCCTTTTCGGGGAGCAATCAGCCCCAGCATTTT.

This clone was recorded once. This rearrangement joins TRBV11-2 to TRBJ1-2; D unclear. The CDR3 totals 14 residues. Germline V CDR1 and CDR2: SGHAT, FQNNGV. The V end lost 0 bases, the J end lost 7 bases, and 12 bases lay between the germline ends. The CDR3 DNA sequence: TGTGCCAGCAGCTTAGATCGCAGCGTAGGTGGCTACACCTTC. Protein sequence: CASSLDRSVGGYTF.

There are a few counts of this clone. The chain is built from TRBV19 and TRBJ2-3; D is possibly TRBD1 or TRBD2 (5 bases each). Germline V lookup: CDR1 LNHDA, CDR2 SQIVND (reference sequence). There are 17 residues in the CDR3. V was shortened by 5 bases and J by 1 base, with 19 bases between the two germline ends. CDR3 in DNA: TGTGCCAGTAGTTCTAGATTCCGGGACGGACGCACAGATACGCAGTATTTT. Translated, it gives CASSSRFRDGRTDTQYF. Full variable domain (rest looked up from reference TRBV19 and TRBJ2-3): DGGITQSPKYLFRKEGQNVTLSCEQNLNHDAMYWYRQDPGQGLRLIYYSQIVNDFQKGDIAEGYSVSREKKESFPLTVTSAQKNPTAFYLCASSSRFRDGRTDTQYFGPGTRLTVL.

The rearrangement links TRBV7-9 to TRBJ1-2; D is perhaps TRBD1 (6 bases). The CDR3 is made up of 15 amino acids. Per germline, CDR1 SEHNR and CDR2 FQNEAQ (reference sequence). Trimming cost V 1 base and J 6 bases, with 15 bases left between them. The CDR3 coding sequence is TGTGCCAGCAGCTTAGATCAGGGGCGTTGGGATGGCTACACCTTC. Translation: CASSLDQGRWDGYTF.

The CDR3 reads CASSSTGTAFYGYTF. The CDR3 DNA follows: TGTGCCAGCAGTTCAACCGGGACAGCCTTCTATGGCTACACCTTC. V is TRBV11-2 and J is TRBJ1-2; 7 nucleotides match TRBD1. V was clipped by 6 bases and J by 4 bases; unmatched bases: 11. The CDR3 length is 15 residues. CDR1 is SGHAT, CDR2 FQNNGV, per germline.

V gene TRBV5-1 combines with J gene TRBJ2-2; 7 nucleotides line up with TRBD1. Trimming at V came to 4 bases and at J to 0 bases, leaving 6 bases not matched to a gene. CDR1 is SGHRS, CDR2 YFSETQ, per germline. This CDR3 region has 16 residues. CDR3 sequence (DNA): TGCGCCAGCAGCCTCTACGGGACAGCGAACACCGGGGAGCTGTTTTTT. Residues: CASSLYGTANTGELFF.

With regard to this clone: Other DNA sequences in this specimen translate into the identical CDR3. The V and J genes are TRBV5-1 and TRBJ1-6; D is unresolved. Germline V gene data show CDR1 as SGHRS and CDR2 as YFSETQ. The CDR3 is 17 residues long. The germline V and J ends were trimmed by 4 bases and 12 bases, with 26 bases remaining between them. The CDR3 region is CASSLDGQTNPRRPLHF. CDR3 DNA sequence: TGCGCCAGCAGCCTAGATGGGCAGACTAATCCAAGGCGACCCCTCCACTTT.

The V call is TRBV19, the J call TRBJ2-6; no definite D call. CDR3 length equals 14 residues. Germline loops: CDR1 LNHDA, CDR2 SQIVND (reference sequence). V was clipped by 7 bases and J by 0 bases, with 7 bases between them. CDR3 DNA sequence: TGTGCCAGTATGATCTTCTCTGGGGCCAACGTCCTGACTTTC. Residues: CASMIFSGANVLTF.

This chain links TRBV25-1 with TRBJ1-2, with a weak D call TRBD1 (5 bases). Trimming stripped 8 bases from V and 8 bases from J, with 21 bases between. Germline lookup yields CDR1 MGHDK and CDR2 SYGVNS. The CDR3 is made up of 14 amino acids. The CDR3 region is CASLPGRGVEGYTF. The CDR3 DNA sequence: TGTGCCAGCCTCCCAGGACGGGGGGTAGAGGGCTACACCTTC.

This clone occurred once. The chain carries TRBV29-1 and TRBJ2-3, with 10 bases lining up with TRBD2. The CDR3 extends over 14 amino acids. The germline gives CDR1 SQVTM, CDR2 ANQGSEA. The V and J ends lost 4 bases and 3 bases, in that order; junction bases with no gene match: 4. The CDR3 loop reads CSVAPLAGTDTQYF. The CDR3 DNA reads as TGCAGCGTTGCCCCACTAGCGGGGACAGATACGCAGTATTTT.

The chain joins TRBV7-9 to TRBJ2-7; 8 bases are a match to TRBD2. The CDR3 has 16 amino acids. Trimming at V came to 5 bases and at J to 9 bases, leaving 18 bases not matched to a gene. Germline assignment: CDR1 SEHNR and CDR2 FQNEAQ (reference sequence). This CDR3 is CASSPQIAGSTTAQYF. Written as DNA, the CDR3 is TGTGCCAGCAGCCCACAAATAGCGGGGTCGACCACCGCGCAGTACTTC.

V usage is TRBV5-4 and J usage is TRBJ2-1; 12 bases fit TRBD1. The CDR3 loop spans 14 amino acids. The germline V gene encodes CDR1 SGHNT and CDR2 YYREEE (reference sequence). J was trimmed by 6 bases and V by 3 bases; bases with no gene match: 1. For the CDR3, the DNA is TGTGCCAGCAGCTGGGACAGGGGGCGCAATGAGCAGTTCTTC. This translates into CASSWDRGRNEQFF.

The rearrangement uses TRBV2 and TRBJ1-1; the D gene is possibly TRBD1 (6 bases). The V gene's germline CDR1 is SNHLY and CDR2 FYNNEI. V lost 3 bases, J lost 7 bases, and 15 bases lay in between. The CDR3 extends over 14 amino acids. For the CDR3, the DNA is TGTGCCAGCAGTGAGGGGGGCCTATTTAGTGAAGCTTTCTTT. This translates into CASSEGGLFSEAFF.

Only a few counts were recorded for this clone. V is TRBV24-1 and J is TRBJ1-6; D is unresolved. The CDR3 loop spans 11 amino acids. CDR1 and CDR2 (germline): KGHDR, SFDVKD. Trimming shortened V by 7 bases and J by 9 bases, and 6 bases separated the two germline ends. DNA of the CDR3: TGTGCCACCAGAGGCGGTTCACCCCTCCACTTT. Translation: CATRGGSPLHF.

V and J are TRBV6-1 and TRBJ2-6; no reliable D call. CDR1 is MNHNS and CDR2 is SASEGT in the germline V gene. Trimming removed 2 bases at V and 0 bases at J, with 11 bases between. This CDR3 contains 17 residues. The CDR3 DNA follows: TGTGCCAGCAGTGAATATGTCGGAGACTCTGGGGCCAACGTCCTGACTTTC. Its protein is CASSEYVGDSGANVLTF.

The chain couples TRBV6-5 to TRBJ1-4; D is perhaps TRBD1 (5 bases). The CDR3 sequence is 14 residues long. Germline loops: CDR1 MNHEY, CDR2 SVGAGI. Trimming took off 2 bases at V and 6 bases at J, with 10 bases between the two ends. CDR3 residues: CASSYGLRDEKLFF. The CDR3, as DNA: TGTGCCAGCAGTTACGGACTCAGGGATGAAAAACTGTTTTTT.

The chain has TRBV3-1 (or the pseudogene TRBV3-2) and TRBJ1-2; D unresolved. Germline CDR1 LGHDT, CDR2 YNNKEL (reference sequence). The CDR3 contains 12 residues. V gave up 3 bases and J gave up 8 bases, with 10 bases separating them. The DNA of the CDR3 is TGTGCCAGCAGCCACCTGGGAGGCGGCTACACCTTC. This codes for CASSHLGGGYTF.

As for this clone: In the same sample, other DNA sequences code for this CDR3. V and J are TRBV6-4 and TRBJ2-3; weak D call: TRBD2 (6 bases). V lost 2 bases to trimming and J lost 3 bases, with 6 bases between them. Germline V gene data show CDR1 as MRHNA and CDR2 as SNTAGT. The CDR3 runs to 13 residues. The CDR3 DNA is TGTGCCAGCAGTGACGGAGGGACAGATACGCAGTATTTT. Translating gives CASSDGGTDTQYF.

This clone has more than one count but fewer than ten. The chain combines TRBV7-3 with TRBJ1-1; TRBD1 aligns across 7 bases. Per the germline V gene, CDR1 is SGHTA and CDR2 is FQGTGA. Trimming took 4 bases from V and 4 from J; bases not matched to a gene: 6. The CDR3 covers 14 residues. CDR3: CASSSGQLGTEAFF. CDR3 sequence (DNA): TGTGCCAGCAGCTCGGGACAGCTCGGCACTGAAGCTTTCTTT.

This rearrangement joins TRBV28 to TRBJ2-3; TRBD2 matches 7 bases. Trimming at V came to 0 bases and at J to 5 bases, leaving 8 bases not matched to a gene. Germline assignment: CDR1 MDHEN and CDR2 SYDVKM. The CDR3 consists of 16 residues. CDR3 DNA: TGTGCCAGCAGTTTATGGGGCGGGAGTGGAGGAGATACGCAGTATTTT. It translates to CASSLWGGSGGDTQYF.

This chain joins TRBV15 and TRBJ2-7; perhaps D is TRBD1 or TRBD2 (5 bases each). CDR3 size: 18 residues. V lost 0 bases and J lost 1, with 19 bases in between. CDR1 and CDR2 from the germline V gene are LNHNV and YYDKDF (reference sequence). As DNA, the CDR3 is TGTGCCACCAGCAGAGATACTGGGGGAGCGGTGATTTCCTACGAGCAGTACTTC. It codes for CATSRDTGGAVISYEQYF. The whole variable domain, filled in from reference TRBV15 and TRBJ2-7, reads DAMVIQNPRYQVTQFGKPVTLSCSQTLNHNVMYWYQQKSSQAPKLLFHYYDKDFNNEADTPDNFQSRRPNTSFCFLDIRSPGLGDTAMYLCATSRDTGGAVISYEQYFGPGTRLTVT.

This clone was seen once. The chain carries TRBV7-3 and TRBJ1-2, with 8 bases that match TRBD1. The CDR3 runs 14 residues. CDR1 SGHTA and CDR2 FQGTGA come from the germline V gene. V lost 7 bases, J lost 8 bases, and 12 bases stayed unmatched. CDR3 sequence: CASKGQGASEGYTF. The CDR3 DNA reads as TGTGCCAGCAAAGGGCAGGGGGCTTCGGAAGGCTACACCTTC.

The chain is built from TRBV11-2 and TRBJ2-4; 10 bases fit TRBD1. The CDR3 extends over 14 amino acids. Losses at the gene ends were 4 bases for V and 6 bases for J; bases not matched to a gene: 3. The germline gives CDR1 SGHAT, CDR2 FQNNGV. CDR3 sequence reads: CASSSTGGGNIQYF. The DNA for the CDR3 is TGTGCCAGCAGCTCGACAGGGGGCGGAAACATTCAGTACTTC.

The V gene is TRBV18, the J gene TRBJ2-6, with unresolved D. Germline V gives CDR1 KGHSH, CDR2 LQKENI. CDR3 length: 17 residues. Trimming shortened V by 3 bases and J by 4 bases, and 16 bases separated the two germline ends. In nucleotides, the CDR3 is TGTGCCAGCTCACCTCGGCCCAGTGTCTCCGGGGCCAACGTCCTGACTTTC. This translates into CASSPRPSVSGANVLTF.

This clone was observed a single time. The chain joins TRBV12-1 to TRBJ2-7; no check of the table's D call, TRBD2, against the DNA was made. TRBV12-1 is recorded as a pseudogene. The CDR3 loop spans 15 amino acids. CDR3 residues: CASSFGTSASYEQYF. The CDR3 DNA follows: TGTGCCAGCAGCTTTGGGACTAGCGCGTCTTACGAGCAGTACTTC.

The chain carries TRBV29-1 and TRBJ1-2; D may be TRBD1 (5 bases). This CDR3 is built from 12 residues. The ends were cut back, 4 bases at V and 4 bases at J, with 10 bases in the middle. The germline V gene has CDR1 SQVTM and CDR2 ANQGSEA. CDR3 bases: TGCAGCGTTGGGGACCAAAGCTATGGCTACACCTTC. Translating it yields CSVGDQSYGYTF.

The CDR3 protein is CAKVVKRGLSGYEQYF. The CDR3 coding sequence is TGTGCCAAAGTAGTCAAAAGGGGCCTTAGCGGCTACGAGCAGTACTTC. This chain links TRBV19 with TRBJ2-7, with TRBD2 as a possible D gene (6 bases). Per the germline V gene, CDR1 is LNHDA and CDR2 is SQIVND (reference sequence). This CDR3 is 16 amino acids long. Trimming took off 10 bases at V and 3 bases at J, with 25 bases between the two ends.

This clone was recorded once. The CDR3 here is CASSAGQVPGGEQYF. CDR3 DNA sequence: TGTGCCAGCAGCGCGGGACAGGTTCCAGGAGGAGAGCAGTACTTC. The chain couples TRBV9 to TRBJ2-7; 8 bases map to TRBD1. V shed 3 bases and J 7 bases; nucleotides not matched to a gene: 12. The CDR3 is 15 residues long. Germline loops: CDR1 SGDLS, CDR2 YYNGEE.

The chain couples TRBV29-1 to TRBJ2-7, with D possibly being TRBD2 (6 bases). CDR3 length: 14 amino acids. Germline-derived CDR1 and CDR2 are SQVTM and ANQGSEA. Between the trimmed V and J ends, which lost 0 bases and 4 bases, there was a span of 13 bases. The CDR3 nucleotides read TGCAGCGTTGAAGATCGGACTAACAGGTACGAGCAGTACTTC. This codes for CSVEDRTNRYEQYF.

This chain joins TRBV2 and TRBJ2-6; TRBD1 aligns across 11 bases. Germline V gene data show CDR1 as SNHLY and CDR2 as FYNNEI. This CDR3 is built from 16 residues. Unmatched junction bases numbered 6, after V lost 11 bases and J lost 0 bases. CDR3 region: CAGRGTGGSGANVLTF. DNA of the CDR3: TGTGCCGGGAGAGGGACAGGGGGCTCTGGGGCCAACGTCCTGACTTTC.